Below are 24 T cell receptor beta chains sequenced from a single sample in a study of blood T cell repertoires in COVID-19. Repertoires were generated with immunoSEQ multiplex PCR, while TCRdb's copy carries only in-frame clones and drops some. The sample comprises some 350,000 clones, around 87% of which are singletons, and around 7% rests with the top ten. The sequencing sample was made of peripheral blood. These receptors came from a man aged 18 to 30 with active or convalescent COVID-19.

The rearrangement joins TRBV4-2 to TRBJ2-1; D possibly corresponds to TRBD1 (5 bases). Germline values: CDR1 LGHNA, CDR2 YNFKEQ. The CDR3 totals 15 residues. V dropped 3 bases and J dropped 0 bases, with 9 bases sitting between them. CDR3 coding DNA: TGTGCCAGCAGCCATGACAGCAACTCCTACAATGAGCAGTTCTTC. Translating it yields CASSHDSNSYNEQFF.

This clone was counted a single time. CDR3: CASSFGTGRGKLFF. The DNA for the CDR3 is TGTGCCAGCAGCTTTGGGACAGGGCGGGGAAAACTGTTTTTT. V is TRBV5-6 and J is TRBJ1-4; 9 bases map to TRBD1. The CDR3 is 14 residues long. Germline V gene lookup returns CDR1 SGHDT and CDR2 YYEEEE. V gave up 2 bases and J gave up 10 bases; unmatched junction bases: 6.

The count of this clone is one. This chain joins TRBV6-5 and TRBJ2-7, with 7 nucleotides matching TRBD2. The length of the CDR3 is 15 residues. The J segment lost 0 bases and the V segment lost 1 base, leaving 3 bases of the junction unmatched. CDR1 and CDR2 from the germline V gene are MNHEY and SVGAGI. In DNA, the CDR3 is TGTGCCAGCAGTTACTGGGGGGGAAGCTCCTACGAGCAGTACTTC. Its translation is CASSYWGGSSYEQYF.

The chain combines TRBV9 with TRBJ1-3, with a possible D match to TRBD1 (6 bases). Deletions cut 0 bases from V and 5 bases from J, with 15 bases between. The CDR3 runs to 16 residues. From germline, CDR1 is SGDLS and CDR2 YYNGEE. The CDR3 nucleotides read TGTGCCAGCAGCGTAGGGCACAGGGACGGCAGAAACACCATATATTTT. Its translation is CASSVGHRDGRNTIYF. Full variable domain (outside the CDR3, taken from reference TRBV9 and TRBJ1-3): DSGVTQTPKHLITATGQRVTLRCSPRSGDLSVYWYQQSLDQGLQFLIQYYNGEERAKGNILERFSAQQFPDLHSELNLSSLELGDSALYFCASSVGHRDGRNTIYFGEGSWLTVV.

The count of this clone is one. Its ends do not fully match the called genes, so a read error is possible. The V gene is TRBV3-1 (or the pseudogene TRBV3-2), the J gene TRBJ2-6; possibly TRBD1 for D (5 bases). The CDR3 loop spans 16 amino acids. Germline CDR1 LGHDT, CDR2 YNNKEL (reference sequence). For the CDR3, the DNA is TGTGCCAGCAGCCGACAGAGCCCCTCTGGGGCCAACGTGCTGACTTTC. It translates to CASSRQSPSGANVLTF.

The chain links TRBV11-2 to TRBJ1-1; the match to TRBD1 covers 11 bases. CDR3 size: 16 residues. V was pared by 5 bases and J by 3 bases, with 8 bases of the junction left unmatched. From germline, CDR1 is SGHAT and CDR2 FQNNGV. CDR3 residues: CASSRRDRGWDTEAFF. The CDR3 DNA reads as TGTGCCAGCAGCCGGCGGGACAGGGGGTGGGACACTGAAGCTTTCTTT.

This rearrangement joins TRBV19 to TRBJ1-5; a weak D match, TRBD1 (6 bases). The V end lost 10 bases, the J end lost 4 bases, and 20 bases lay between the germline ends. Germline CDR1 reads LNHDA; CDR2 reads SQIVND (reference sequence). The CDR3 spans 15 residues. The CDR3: CATKREGDLNQPQHF. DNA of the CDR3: TGTGCCACTAAGAGGGAGGGGGATTTGAATCAGCCCCAGCATTTT.

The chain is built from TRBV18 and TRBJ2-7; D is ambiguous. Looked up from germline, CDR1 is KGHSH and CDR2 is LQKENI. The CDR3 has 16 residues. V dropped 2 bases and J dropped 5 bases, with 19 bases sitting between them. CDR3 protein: CASSPAYGLGLDEQYF. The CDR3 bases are TGTGCCAGCTCACCAGCCTACGGCCTCGGGTTGGACGAGCAGTACTTC.

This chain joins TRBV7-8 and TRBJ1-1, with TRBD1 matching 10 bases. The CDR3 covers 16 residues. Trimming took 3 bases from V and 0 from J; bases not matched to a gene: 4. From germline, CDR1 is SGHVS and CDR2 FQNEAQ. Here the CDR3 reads CASSLRDRGMNTEAFF. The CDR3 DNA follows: TGTGCCAGCAGCTTGCGGGACAGGGGAATGAACACTGAAGCTTTCTTT.

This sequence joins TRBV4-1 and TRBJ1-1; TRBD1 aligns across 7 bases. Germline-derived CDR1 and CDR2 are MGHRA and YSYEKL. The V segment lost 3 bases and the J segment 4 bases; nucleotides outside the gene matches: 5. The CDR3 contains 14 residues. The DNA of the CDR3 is TGCGCCAGCAGCCAGCAGGGGGTTAGCACTGAAGCTTTCTTT. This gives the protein CASSQQGVSTEAFF.

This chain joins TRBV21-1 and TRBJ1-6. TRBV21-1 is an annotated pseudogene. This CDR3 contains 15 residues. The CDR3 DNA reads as TGTGCCAGCAGAGCTAGGGGAACTAGCAATTCACCCCTCCACTTT. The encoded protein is CASRARGTSNSPLHF.

CDR3 sequence (DNA): TGTGCCAGCACCACTACGGGACAGAGGTACTACAATGAGCAGTTCTTC. Translating it yields CASTTTGQRYYNEQFF. The chain combines TRBV2 with TRBJ2-1, with 7 positions matching TRBD1. Trimming at V came to 7 bases and at J to 3 bases, leaving 12 bases not matched to a gene. CDR3 size: 16 residues. Germline assignment: CDR1 SNHLY and CDR2 FYNNEI. The complete variable domain, with remaining parts taken from reference TRBV2 and TRBJ2-1, reads EPEVTQTPSHQVTQMGQEVILRCVPISNHLYFYWYRQILGQKVEFLVSFYNNEISEKSEIFDDQFSVERPDGSNFTLKIRSTKLEDSAMYFCASTTTGQRYYNEQFFGPGTRLTVL.

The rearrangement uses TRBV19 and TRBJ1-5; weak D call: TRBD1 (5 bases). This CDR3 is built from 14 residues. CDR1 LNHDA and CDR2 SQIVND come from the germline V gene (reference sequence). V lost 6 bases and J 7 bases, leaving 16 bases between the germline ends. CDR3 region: CASSPDRSPQPQHF. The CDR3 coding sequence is TGTGCCAGTAGCCCCGACAGATCCCCCCAGCCCCAGCATTTT.

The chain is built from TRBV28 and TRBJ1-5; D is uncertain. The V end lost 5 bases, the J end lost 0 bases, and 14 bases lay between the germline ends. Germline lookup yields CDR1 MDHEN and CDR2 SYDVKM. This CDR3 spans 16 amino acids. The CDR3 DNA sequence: TGTGCCAGCAGTCAGCCACGGGGATATAGCAATCAGCCCCAGCATTTT. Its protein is CASSQPRGYSNQPQHF.

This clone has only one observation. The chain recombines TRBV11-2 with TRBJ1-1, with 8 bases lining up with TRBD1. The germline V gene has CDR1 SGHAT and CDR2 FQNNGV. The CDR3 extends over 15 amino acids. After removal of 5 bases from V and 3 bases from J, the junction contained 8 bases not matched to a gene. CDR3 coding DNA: TGTGCCAGCAGCCGCCTCCAGGGGGCGCACACTGAAGCTTTCTTT. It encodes CASSRLQGAHTEAFF.

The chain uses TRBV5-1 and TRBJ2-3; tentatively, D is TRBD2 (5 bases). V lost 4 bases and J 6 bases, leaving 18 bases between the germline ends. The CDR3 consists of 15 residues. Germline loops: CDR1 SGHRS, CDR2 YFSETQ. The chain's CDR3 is CASSHEGWSRDTQYF. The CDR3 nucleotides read TGCGCCAGCAGCCACGAGGGATGGAGCCGTGATACGCAGTATTTT. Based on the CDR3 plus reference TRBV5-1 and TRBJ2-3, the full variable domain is KAGVTQTPRYLIKTRGQQVTLSCSPISGHRSVSWYQQTPGQGLQFLFEYFSETQRNKGNFPGRFSGRQFSNSRSEMNVSTLELGDSALYLCASSHEGWSRDTQYFGPGTRLTVL.

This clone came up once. The CDR3 is CASSPGAQGTQYF. The CDR3 bases are TGTGCCAGCTCACCTGGGGCCCAGGGTACGCAGTATTTT. The chain has TRBV18 and TRBJ2-3; weak D call: TRBD1 (5 bases). CDR3 size: 13 residues. Per the germline V gene, CDR1 is KGHSH and CDR2 is LQKENI. The V end lost 3 bases, the J end lost 8 bases, and 12 bases lay between the germline ends.

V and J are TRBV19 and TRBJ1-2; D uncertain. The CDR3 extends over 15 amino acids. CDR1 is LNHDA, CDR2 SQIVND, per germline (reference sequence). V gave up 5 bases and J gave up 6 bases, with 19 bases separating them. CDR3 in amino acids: CASSPRNLQVHGYTF. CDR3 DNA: TGTGCCAGTAGTCCCCGGAACCTCCAGGTCCATGGCTACACCTTC.

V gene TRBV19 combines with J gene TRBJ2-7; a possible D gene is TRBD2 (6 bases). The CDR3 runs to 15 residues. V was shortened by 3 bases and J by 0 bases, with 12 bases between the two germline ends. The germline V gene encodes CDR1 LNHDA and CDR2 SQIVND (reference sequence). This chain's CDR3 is CASSIAVGSSYEQYF. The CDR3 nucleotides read TGTGCCAGTAGTATTGCGGTCGGGAGCTCCTACGAGCAGTACTTC.

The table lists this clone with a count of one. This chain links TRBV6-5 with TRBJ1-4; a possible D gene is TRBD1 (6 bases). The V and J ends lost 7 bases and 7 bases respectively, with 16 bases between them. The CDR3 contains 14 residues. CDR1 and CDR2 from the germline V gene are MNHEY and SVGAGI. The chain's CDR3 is CASTRMGAFEKLFF. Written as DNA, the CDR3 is TGTGCCAGCACCAGAATGGGGGCGTTTGAAAAACTGTTTTTT.

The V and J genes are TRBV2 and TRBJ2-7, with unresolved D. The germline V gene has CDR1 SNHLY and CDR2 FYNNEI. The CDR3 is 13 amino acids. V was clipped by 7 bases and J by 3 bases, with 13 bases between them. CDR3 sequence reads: CASMVPPGYEQYF. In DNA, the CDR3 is TGTGCCAGCATGGTTCCTCCGGGCTACGAGCAGTACTTC.

The CDR3 nucleotides read TGTGCCAGCAGACTGTCGGGGGGAGAAGGCTACACCTTC. The encoded protein is CASRLSGGEGYTF. V usage is TRBV12-3 or TRBV12-4 and J usage is TRBJ1-2; the D gene is possibly TRBD1 (5 bases). The CDR3 runs 13 residues. V was cut by 6 bases and J by 8 bases, with 16 bases left in between.

CDR3 region: CASSTVGFWQGLDTDTQYF. CDR3 DNA sequence: TGTGCCAGCAGCACAGTTGGGTTTTGGCAGGGGCTGGACACAGATACGCAGTATTTT. J is TRBJ2-3 and V is TRBV7-2; TRBD1 might be the D (6 bases). V was shortened by 5 bases and J by 2 bases, with 26 bases between the two germline ends. The V gene's germline CDR1 is SGHTA and CDR2 FQGNSA. The CDR3 is made up of 19 amino acids.

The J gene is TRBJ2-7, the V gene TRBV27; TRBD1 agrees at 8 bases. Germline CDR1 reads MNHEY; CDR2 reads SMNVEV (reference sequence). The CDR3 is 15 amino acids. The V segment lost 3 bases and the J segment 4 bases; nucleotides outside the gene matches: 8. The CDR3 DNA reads TGTGCCAGCAGTTTCCAGGGGGCGGAATGGTACGAGCAGTACTTC. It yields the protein CASSFQGAEWYEQYF.